The clone carrying this T cell receptor (beta chain) came up many times. No antigen is known for it. The sample is drawn from a study of response to subunit inactivated influenza vaccine. Study-level findings and limits: The authors suggested that every seasonal influenza vaccination recruits few new T cells.

TCRdb passed the RT-PCR reads through MiXCR, listing each CDR3 protein once. The sample lists under 950,000 distinct CDR3 sequences; around 20% were seen once. Trimming took 0 bases from V and 7 from J, leaving 10 bases between them. CDR3 length: 14 amino acids. The V gene's germline CDR1 is MNHEY and CDR2 SVGEGT. The source was PBMCs from blood, collected approximately 5 days after vaccination. The gene calls are TRBV6-2 or TRBV6-3 and TRBJ1-5, with TRBD1 as a possible D gene (5 bases). The sequence derives from a man between 50 and 59 years old who received an inactivated influenza vaccine. Here the CDR3 DNA reads TGTGCCAGCAGTTACTCGATCGGGGGGCAGCCCCAGCATTTT. Translating gives CASSYSIGGQPQHF.